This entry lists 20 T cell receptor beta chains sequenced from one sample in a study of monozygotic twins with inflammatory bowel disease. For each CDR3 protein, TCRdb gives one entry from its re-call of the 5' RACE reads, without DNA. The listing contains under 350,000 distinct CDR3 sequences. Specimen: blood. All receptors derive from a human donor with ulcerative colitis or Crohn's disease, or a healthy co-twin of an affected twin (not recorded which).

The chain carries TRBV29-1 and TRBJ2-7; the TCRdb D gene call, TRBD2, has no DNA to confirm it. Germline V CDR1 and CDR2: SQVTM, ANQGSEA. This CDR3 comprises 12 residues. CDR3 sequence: CSANAAGSEQYF.

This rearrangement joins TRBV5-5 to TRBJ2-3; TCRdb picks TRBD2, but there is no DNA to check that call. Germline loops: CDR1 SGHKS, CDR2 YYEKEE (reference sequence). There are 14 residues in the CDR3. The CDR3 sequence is CASSAGLAVDTQYF.

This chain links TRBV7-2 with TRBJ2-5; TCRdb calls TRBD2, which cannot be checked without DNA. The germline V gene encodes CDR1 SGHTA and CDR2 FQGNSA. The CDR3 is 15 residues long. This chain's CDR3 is CASSPLTSGTGTQYF. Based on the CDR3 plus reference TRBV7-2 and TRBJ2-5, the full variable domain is GAGVSQSPSNKVTEKGKDVELRCDPISGHTALYWYRQSLGQGLEFLIYFQGNSAPDKSGLPSDRFSAERTGGSVSTLTIQRTQQEDSAVYLCASSPLTSGTGTQYFGPGTRLLVL.

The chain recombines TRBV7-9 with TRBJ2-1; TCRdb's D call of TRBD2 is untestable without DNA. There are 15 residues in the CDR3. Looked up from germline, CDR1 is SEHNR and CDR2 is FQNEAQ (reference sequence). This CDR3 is CASSFLTSGSREQFF.

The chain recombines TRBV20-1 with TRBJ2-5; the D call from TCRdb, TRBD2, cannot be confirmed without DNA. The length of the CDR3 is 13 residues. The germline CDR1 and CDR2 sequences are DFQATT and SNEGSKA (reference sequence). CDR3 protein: CSATRGSGETQYF.

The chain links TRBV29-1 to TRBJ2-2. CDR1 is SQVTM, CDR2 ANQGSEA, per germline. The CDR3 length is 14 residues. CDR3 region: CSVEVWQDTGELFF.

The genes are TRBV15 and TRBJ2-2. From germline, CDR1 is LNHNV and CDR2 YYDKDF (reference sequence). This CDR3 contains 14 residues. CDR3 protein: CATSRDRLVGELFF. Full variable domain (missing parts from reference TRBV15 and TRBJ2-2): DAMVIQNPRYQVTQFGKPVTLSCSQTLNHNVMYWYQQKSSQAPKLLFHYYDKDFNNEADTPDNFQSRRPNTSFCFLDIRSPGLGDTAMYLCATSRDRLVGELFFGEGSRLTVL.

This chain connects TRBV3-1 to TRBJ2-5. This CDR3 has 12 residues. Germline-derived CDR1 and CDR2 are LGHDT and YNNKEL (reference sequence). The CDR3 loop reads CASSQMSETQYF.

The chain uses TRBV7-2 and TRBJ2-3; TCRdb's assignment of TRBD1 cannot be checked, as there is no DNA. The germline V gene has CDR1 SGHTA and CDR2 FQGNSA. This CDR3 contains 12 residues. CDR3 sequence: CASSSPWGTQYF.

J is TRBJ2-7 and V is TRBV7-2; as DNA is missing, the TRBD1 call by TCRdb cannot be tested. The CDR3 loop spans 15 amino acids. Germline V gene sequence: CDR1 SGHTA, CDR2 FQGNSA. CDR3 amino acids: CASSSAGQSTYEQYF. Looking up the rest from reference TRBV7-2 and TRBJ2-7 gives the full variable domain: GAGVSQSPSNKVTEKGKDVELRCDPISGHTALYWYRQSLGQGLEFLIYFQGNSAPDKSGLPSDRFSAERTGGSVSTLTIQRTQQEDSAVYLCASSSAGQSTYEQYFGPGTRLTVT.

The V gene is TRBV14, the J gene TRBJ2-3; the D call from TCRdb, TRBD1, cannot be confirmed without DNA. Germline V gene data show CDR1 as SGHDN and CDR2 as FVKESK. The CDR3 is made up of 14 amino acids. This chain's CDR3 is CASSREAGADTQYF.

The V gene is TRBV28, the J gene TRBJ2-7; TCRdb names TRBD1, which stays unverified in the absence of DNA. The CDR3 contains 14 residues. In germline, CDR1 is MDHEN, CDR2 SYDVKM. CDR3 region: CASSAPVQVYEQYF.

CDR3: CAISERGARSPLHF. V is TRBV10-3 and J is TRBJ1-6. This CDR3 contains 14 residues. Germline CDR1 is ENHRY and CDR2 is SYGVKD.

The CDR3 spells CASSQGQGSFYEQYF. V gene TRBV14 combines with J gene TRBJ2-7; with no DNA, the TCRdb D assignment of TRBD1 cannot be verified. Germline V gene sequence: CDR1 SGHDN, CDR2 FVKESK. This CDR3 has 15 amino acids.

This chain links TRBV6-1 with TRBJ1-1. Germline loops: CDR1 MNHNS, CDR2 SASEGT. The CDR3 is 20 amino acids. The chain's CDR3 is CASSELPRLVTRSIRTEAFF.

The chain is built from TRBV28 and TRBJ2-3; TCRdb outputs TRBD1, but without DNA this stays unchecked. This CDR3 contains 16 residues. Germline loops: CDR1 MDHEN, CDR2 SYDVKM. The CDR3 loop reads CASSLGDRKGTDTQYF.

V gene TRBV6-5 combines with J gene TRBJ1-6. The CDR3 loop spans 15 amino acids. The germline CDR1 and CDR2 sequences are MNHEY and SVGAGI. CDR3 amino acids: CASSYGGVLDSPLHF.

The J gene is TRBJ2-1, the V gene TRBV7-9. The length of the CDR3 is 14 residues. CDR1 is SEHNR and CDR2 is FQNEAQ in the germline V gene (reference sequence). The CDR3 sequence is CASSPDRKFNEQFF.

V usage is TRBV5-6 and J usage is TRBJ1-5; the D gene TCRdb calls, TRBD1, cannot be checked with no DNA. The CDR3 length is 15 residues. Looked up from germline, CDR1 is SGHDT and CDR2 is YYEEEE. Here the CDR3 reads CASSSGTGVWQPQHF. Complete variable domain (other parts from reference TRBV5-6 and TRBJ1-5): DAGVTQSPTHLIKTRGQQVTLRCSPKSGHDTVSWYQQALGQGPQFIFQYYEEEERQRGNFPDRFSGHQFPNYSSELNVNALLLGDSALYLCASSSGTGVWQPQHFGDGTRLSIL.

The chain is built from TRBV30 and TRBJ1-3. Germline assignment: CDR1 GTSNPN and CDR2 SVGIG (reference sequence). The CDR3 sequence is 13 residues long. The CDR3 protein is CAWDDMFRNTIYF.